This T cell receptor beta chain comes out of a study of neurological immune-mediated disorders. Points from the study as a whole: The greatest degree of TCR clonal expansion was observed in HTLV-1-associated myelopathy, with the lowest in multiple sclerosis, below that of healthy controls.

This clonotype has at least ten counts. Its antigen remains unidentified. Each CDR3 protein is one row after TCRdb ran MiXCR on the 5' RACE reads. The data hold under 35,000 distinct CDR3 sequences, with under 30% observed a single time. V lost 6 bases, J lost 6 bases, and 9 bases stayed unmatched. The CDR3 runs to 14 residues. The germline CDR1 and CDR2 sequences are MNHEY and SMNVEV (reference sequence). V gene TRBV27 combines with J gene TRBJ2-7; 9 nucleotides match TRBD2. The sequenced sample consisted of CD4+ T cells from blood. The TCR sequence derives from a man aged 45-60 years with HTLV-1-associated myelopathy (HAM/TSP). The CDR3 region is CASRVAGARLEQYF. CDR3 nucleotides: TGTGCCAGCAGGGTAGCGGGGGCTCGCCTCGAGCAGTACTTC.